This TCR beta chain was sequenced in a study of T cells in Graves' hyperthyroidism and ophthalmopathy. Looking at the study overall: The authors collected peripheral blood at initial diagnosis, before any treatment.

General study results and limits: Most thyroid clonotypes with frequency above 0.001 were detected in blood. Researchers report that a 13 V-J model separated ophthalmopathy from stable hyperthyroidism.

Investigators excluded patients with uncontrolled infection, other autoimmune disease, pregnancy or lactation. This clonotype occurred many times. Antigen specificity is unknown. In germline, CDR1 is SGHAT, CDR2 FQNNGV. The CDR3 is made up of 13 amino acids. Germline trimming cut 5 bases from V and 4 bases from J; bases unmatched to any gene: 5. TCR beta CDR3 regions were amplified from RNA. With the HTBI primer set, the TCR CDR3 went through a first round of RT-PCR. MiXCR, applied by TCRdb to the multiplex PCR reads, yields one record per CDR3 protein. The sample has 400,000 to 550,000 distinct CDR3 sequences; roughly a quarter are singletons.

Sequencing was carried out using blood. This chain links TRBV11-2 with TRBJ2-7, with 7 bases that match TRBD1. The source is a woman aged 25 to 39 with Graves' ophthalmopathy. CDR3: CASSGRDRYEQYF. CDR3 nucleotide sequence: TGTGCCAGCAGCGGCCGGGACAGATACGAGCAGTACTTC.